This T cell receptor (beta chain) was identified during a study of cytomegalovirus exposure and HLA in healthy donors. General observations from the study: In a later analysis, an Asian-associated ancestry cluster reportedly showed fewer N-insertions than the roughly 730-donor mean. Specificity for CMV antigens was confirmed in vitro for a few of the CMV-associated chains. HLA-A and HLA-B allele assignments for most subjects were reportedly predicted accurately using TCR beta sequences. TCR beta chains numbering about 160 were designated cytomegalovirus-associated.

The junction had 7 bases not matched to a gene; V was cut back by 6 bases and J by 2 bases. The germline gives CDR1 MNHEY, CDR2 SMNVEV (reference sequence). This CDR3 has 17 residues. 13 Jbeta primers and 60 Vbeta primers were used for the PCR. Sequencing used immunoSEQ multiplex PCR; TCRdb keeps in-frame clones, though not all of them. The sample records 90,000 to 120,000 clones, over 65% being singletons. On this clone: Its matching antigen is unknown.

The sequencing input was PBMCs. This clonotype originated in a woman aged 40 to 55 in good health and CMV-seropositive. The chain employs TRBV27 and TRBJ1-6, with TRBD1 matching 10 bases. CDR3 amino acids: CASSPTGGRTYNSPLHF. CDR3 sequence (DNA): TGTGCCAGCAGCCCGACAGGGGGCAGGACCTATAATTCACCCCTCCACTTT.